This paragraph covers one T cell receptor (beta chain) sequence. Its antigen remains unknown. The data belong to a study of T cell repertoires in cytomegalovirus infection. About the study: Shared public TCR beta signatures pointed to both CMV infection and a matching HLA type.

General study results and limits: CMV carriers having the relevant HLA were flagged by cumulative public TCR beta family frequency. HLA-C-restricted TCR beta clonotypes specific for CMV led the ex vivo response.

This CDR3 comprises 12 residues. The V end lost 2 bases, the J end lost 3 bases, and 5 bases lay between the germline ends. Germline-derived CDR1 and CDR2 are MDHEN and SYDVKM. MiXCR, applied by TCRdb to the reads, yields one record per CDR3 protein. The sample records roughly 720,000 distinct CDR3 sequences, about 40% being singletons. Material: PBMCs. This TCR derives from a human donor in good health (CMV status not recorded). Some clones in this sample may be carry-over from other donors' samples. V is TRBV28 and J is TRBJ2-7, with D hard to call. The CDR3 loop is CASSLSNYEQYF. The CDR3 region has the DNA TGTGCCAGCAGTTTAAGTAACTACGAGCAGTACTTC.